The TCR beta chain under discussion was sequenced for a study of cytomegalovirus exposure and HLA in healthy donors. As regards this clone: Antigen: not known.

CDR1 MNHEY and CDR2 SMNVEV come from the germline V gene (reference sequence). Trimming stripped 2 bases from V and 2 bases from J, with 13 bases between. This CDR3 is built from 15 residues. Study observations and caveats: Despite most TCR sequences being rare, some public TCRs occurred in many donors.

Some clones are missing from TCRdb's copy, which holds only in-frame ones; the method was immunoSEQ multiplex PCR. The repertoire holds some 190,000 clones, with 86% as singletons. The V and J genes are TRBV27 and TRBJ2-7; D unclear. The sequence was collected from a woman under 30 in good health and CMV-seronegative. What was sequenced was PBMCs. The DNA for the CDR3 is TGTGCCAGCAGTTTAATTCGGCAGGAAACCTACGAGCAGTACTTC. This sequence encodes CASSLIRQETYEQYF.